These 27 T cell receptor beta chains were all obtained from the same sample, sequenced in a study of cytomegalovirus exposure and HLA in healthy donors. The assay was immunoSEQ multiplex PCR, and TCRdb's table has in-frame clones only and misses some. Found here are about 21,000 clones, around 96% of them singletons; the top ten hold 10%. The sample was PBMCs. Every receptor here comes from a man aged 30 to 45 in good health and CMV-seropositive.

CDR3 amino acids: CASSQDRKEALGFAYGYTF. The CDR3 nucleotides are TGTGCCAGCAGCCAAGATCGTAAAGAAGCCCTAGGTTTTGCCTATGGCTACACCTTC. This chain links TRBV4-2 with TRBJ1-2; no clear D gene. Germline values: CDR1 LGHNA, CDR2 YNFKEQ. This CDR3 contains 19 residues. V lost 0 bases, J lost 4 bases, and 24 bases lay in between.

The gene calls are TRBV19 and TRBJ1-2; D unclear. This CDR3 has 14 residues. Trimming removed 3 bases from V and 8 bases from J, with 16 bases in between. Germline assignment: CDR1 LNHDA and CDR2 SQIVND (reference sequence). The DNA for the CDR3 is TGTGCCAGTAGTATTCGGTCCCCCTCGGGGGGCTACACCTTC. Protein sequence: CASSIRSPSGGYTF. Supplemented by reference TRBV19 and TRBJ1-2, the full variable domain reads DGGITQSPKYLFRKEGQNVTLSCEQNLNHDAMYWYRQDPGQGLRLIYYSQIVNDFQKGDIAEGYSVSREKKESFPLTVTSAQKNPTAFYLCASSIRSPSGGYTFGSGTRLTVV.

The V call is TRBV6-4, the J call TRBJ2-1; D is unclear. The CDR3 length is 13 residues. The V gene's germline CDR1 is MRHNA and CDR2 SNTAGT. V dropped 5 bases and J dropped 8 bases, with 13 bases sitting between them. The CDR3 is CASSLWATYEQFF. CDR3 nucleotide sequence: TGTGCCAGCAGTTTGTGGGCTACATATGAGCAGTTCTTC.

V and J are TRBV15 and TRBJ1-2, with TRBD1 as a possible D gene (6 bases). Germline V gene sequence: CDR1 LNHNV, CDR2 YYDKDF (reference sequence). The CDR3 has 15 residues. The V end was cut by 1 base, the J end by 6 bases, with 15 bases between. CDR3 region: CATSRVDKGDDGYTF. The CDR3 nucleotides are TGTGCCACCAGCAGAGTTGATAAGGGGGATGATGGCTACACCTTC. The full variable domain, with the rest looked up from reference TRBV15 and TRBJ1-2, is DAMVIQNPRYQVTQFGKPVTLSCSQTLNHNVMYWYQQKSSQAPKLLFHYYDKDFNNEADTPDNFQSRRPNTSFCFLDIRSPGLGDTAMYLCATSRVDKGDDGYTFGSGTRLTVV.

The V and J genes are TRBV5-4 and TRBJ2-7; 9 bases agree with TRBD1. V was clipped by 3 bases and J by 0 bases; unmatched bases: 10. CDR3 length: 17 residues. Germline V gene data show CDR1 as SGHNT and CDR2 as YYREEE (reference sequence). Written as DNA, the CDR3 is TGTGCCAGCAGCTGGCCGGGGACGGGACAGGGCTCCTACGAGCAGTACTTC. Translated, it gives CASSWPGTGQGSYEQYF. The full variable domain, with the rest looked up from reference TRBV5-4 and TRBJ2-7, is ETGVTQSPTHLIKTRGQQVTLRCSSQSGHNTVSWYQQALGQGPQFIFQYYREEENGRGNFPPRFSGLQFPNYSSELNVNALELDDSALYLCASSWPGTGQGSYEQYFGPGTRLTVT.

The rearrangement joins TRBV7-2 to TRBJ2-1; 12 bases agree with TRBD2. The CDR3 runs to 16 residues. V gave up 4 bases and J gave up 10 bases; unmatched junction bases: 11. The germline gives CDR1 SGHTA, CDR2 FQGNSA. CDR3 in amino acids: CASSSGRTSGMWEQFF. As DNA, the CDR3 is TGTGCCAGCAGCTCCGGGAGGACTAGCGGGATGTGGGAGCAGTTCTTC. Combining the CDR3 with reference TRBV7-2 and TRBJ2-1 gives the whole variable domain GAGVSQSPSNKVTEKGKDVELRCDPISGHTALYWYRQSLGQGLEFLIYFQGNSAPDKSGLPSDRFSAERTGGSVSTLTIQRTQQEDSAVYLCASSSGRTSGMWEQFFGPGTRLTVL.

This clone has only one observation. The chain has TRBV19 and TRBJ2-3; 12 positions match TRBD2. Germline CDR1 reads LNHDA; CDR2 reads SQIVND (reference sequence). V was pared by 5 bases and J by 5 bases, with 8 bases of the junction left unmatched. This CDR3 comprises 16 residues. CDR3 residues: CASSSRLAGAGDTQYF. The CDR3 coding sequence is TGTGCCAGTAGTTCCCGACTAGCGGGAGCGGGAGATACGCAGTATTTT.

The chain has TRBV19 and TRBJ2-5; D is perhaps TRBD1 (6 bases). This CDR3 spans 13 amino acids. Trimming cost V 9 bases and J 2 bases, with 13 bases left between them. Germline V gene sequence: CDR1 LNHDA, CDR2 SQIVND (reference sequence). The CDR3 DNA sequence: TGTGCCAGCGCTCAGGGGCGTCAAGAGACCCAGTACTTC. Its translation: CASAQGRQETQYF. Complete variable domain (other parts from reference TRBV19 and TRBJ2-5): DGGITQSPKYLFRKEGQNVTLSCEQNLNHDAMYWYRQDPGQGLRLIYYSQIVNDFQKGDIAEGYSVSREKKESFPLTVTSAQKNPTAFYLCASAQGRQETQYFGPGTRLLVL.

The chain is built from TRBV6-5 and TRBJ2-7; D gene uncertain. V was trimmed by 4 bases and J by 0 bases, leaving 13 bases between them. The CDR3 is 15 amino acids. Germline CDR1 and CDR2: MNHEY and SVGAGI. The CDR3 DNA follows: TGTGCCAGCAGTTTCTCAACTCGCGGCTCCTACGAGCAGTACTTC. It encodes CASSFSTRGSYEQYF.

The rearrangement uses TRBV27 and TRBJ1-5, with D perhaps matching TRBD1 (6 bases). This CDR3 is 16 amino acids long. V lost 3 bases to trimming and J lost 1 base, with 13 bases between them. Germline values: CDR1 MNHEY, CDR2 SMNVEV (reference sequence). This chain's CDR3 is CASSFGRGNSNQPQHF. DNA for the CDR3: TGTGCCAGCAGTTTTGGAAGGGGGAACAGCAATCAGCCCCAGCATTTT.

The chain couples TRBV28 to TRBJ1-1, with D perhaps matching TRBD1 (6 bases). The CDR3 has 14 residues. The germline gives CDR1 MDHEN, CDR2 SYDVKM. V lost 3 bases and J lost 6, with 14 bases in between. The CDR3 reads CASSLTGGTSEAFF. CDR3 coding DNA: TGTGCCAGCAGTTTGACAGGAGGTACGTCTGAAGCTTTCTTT.

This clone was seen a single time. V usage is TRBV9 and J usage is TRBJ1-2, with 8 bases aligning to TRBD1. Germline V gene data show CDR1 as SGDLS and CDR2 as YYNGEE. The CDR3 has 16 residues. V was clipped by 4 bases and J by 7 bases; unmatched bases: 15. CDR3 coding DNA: TGTGCCAGCAGCTTGAGCCGGGACAGGCCCGCGGGTGGCTACACCTTC. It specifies CASSLSRDRPAGGYTF.

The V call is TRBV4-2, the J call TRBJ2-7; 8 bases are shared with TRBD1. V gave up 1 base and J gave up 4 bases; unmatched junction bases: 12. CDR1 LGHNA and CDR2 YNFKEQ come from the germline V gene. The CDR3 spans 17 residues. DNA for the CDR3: TGTGCCAGCAGCCAAGTTATGTTCCGGACAGGGAAATACGAGCAGTACTTC. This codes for CASSQVMFRTGKYEQYF.

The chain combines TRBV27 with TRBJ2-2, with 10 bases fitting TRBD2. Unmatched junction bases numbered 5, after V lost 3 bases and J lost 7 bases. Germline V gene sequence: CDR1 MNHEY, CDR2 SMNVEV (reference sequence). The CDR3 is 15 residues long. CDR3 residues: CASSLLAGEGGELFF. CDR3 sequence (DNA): TGTGCCAGCAGTTTGCTAGCGGGAGAGGGCGGGGAGCTGTTTTTT.

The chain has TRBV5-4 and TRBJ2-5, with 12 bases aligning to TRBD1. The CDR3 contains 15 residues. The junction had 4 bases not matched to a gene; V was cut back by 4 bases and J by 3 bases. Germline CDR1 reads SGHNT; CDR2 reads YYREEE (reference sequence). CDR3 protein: CASSPGTGGKETQYF. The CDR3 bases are TGTGCCAGCAGCCCGGGGACAGGGGGCAAAGAGACCCAGTACTTC.

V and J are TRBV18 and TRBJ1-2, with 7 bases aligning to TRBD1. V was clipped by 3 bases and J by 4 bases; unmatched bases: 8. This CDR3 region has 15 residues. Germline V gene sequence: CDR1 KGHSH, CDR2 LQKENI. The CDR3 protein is CASSPSPTGPYGYTF. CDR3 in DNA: TGTGCCAGCTCACCCAGCCCGACAGGGCCCTATGGCTACACCTTC.

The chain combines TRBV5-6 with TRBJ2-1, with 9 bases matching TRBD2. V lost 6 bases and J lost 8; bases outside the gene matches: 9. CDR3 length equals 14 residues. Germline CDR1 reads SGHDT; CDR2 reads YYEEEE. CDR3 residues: CASKPRGRDDEQFF. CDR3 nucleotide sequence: TGTGCCAGCAAACCCCGCGGGAGGGACGATGAGCAGTTCTTC.

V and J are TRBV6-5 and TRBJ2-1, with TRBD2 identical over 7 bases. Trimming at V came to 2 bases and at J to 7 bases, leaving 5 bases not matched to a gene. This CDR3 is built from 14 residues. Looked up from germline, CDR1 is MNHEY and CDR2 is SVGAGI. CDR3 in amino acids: CASSYVREHNEQFF. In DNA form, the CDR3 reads TGTGCCAGCAGTTACGTGCGGGAGCATAATGAGCAGTTCTTC.

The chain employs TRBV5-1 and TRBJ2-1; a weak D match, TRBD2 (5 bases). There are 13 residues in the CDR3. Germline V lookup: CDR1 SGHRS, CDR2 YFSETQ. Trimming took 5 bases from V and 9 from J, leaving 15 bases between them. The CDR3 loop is CASRLSGYLEQFF. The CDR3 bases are TGCGCCAGCAGGCTTTCGGGATATCTTGAGCAGTTCTTC. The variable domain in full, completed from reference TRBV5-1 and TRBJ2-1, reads KAGVTQTPRYLIKTRGQQVTLSCSPISGHRSVSWYQQTPGQGLQFLFEYFSETQRNKGNFPGRFSGRQFSNSRSEMNVSTLELGDSALYLCASRLSGYLEQFFGPGTRLTVL.

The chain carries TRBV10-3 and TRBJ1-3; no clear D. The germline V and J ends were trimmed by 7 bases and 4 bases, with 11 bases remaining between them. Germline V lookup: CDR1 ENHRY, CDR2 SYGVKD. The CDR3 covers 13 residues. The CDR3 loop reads CAIKQPSGNTIYF. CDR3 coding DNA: TGTGCCATCAAACAGCCTTCGGGAAACACCATATATTTT.

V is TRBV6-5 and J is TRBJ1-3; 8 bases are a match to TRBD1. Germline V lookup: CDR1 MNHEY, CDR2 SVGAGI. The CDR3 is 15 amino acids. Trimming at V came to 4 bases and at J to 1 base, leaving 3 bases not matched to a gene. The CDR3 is CASSSDRGSGNTIYF. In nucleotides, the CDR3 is TGTGCCAGCAGTTCCGACAGGGGTTCTGGAAACACCATATATTTT.

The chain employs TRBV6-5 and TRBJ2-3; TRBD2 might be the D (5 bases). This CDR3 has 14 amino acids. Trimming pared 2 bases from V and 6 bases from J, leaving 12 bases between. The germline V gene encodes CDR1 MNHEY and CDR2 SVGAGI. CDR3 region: CASSYREPGDTQYF. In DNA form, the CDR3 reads TGTGCCAGCAGTTACCGGGAACCTGGGGATACGCAGTATTTT.

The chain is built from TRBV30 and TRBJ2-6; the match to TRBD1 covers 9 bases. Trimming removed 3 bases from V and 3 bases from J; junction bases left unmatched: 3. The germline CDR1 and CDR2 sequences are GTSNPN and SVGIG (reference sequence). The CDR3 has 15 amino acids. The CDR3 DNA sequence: TGTGCCTGGAGAACAGGGGGCTTTGGGGCCAACGTCCTGACTTTC. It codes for CAWRTGGFGANVLTF.

DNA for the CDR3: TGTGCCAGCAGCATAGACAGGGGTGCAGATACGCAGTATTTT. It codes for CASSIDRGADTQYF. V and J are TRBV5-4 and TRBJ2-3; TRBD1 aligns across 8 bases. CDR3 length equals 14 residues. The germline CDR1 and CDR2 sequences are SGHNT and YYREEE (reference sequence). The V segment lost 4 bases and the J segment 4 bases; nucleotides outside the gene matches: 5.

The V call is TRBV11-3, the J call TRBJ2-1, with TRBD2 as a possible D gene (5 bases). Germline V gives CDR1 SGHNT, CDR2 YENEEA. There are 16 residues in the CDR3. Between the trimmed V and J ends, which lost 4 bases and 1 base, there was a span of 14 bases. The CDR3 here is CASSSGDQRSYNEQFF. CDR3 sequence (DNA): TGTGCCAGCAGCTCCGGCGACCAGCGGTCCTACAATGAGCAGTTCTTC.

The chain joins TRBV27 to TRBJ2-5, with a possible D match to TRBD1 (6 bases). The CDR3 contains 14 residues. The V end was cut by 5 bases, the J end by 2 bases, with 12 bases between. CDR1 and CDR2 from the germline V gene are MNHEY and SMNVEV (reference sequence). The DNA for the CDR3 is TGTGCCAGCAGTACCAGGGGAGCACAAGAGACCCAGTACTTC. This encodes CASSTRGAQETQYF.

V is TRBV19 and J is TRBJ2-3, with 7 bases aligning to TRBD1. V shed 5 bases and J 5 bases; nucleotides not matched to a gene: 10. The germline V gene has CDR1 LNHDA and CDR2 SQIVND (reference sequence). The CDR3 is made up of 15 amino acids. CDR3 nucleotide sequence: TGTGCCAGTAGTCCCTACAGGGGATGGGGAGATACGCAGTATTTT. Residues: CASSPYRGWGDTQYF.